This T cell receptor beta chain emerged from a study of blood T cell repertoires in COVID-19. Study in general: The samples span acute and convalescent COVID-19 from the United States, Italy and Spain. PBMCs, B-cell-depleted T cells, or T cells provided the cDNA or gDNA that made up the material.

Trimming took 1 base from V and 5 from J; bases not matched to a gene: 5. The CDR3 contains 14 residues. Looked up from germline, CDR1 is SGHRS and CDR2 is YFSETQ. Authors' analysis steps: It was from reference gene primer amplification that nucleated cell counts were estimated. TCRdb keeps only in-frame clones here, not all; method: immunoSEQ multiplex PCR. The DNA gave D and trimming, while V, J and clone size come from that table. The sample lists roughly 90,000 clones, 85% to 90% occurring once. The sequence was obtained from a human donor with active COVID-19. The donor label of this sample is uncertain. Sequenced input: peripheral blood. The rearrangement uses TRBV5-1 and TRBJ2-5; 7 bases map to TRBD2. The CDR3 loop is CASSLTLALETQYF. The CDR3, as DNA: TGCGCCAGCAGCTTGACACTAGCGCTGGAGACCCAGTACTTC. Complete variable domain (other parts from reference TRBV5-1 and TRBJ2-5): KAGVTQTPRYLIKTRGQQVTLSCSPISGHRSVSWYQQTPGQGLQFLFEYFSETQRNKGNFPGRFSGRQFSNSRSEMNVSTLELGDSALYLCASSLTLALETQYFGPGTRLLVL.